This entry lists 17 T cell receptor beta chains sequenced from one sample in a study of monozygotic twins with inflammatory bowel disease. From the 5' RACE reads, TCRdb lists one entry per CDR3 protein and no DNA. Across some 90,000 distinct CDR3 sequences, the top ten clones capture less than 7.5% of the sample. Source material: blood. The receptor set was obtained from a human donor with ulcerative colitis or Crohn's disease, or a healthy co-twin of an affected twin (not recorded which).

The chain employs TRBV7-6 and TRBJ2-7; TCRdb outputs TRBD1, but without DNA this stays unchecked. The CDR3 spans 15 residues. Looked up from germline, CDR1 is SGHVS and CDR2 is FNYEAQ. CDR3 residues: CASSLGPGQTYEQYF. Based on the CDR3 plus reference TRBV7-6 and TRBJ2-7, the full variable domain is GAGVSQSPRYKVTKRGQDVALRCDPISGHVSLYWYRQALGQGPEFLTYFNYEAQQDKSGLPNDRFSAERPEGSISTLTIQRTEQRDSAMYRCASSLGPGQTYEQYFGPGTRLTVT.

The genes are TRBV6-5 and TRBJ2-4; as DNA is missing, the TRBD1 call by TCRdb cannot be tested. The germline V gene has CDR1 MNHEY and CDR2 SVGAGI. The CDR3 has 15 residues. CDR3 protein: CASSYGWGQKNMQYF.

The chain couples TRBV20-1 to TRBJ1-1; TCRdb calls TRBD1, which cannot be checked without DNA. The CDR3 runs to 12 residues. The germline CDR1 and CDR2 sequences are DFQATT and SNEGSKA (reference sequence). This chain's CDR3 is CSAPRTGHEAFF.

V usage is TRBV5-1 and J usage is TRBJ1-4. The CDR3 runs to 12 residues. Germline-derived CDR1 and CDR2 are SGHRS and YFSETQ. The CDR3 region is CASSLEVGKLFF.

The rearrangement uses TRBV4-2 and TRBJ2-1; the TCRdb call, TRBD2, lacks DNA for checking. CDR3 size: 21 residues. Germline-derived CDR1 and CDR2 are LGHNA and YNFKEQ. The CDR3 protein is CASSQEWASGGPGSSYNEQFF.

The V and J genes are TRBV10-2 and TRBJ1-3. The CDR3 is 15 residues long. Germline V lookup: CDR1 WSHSY, CDR2 SAAADI. CDR3 amino acids: CASSERPASGNTIYF.

The chain carries TRBV18 and TRBJ1-1. The CDR3 consists of 12 residues. Germline loops: CDR1 KGHSH, CDR2 LQKENI. CDR3 residues: CASSPRNTEAFF.

V usage is TRBV19 and J usage is TRBJ1-1; checking the TCRdb D call of TRBD1 is not possible without DNA. The germline V gene has CDR1 LNHDA and CDR2 SQIVND (reference sequence). CDR3 size: 16 residues. The CDR3 loop is CASSPVDRGTNTEAFF.

The CDR3 region is CASSVGSGGETQYF. The chain has TRBV9 and TRBJ2-5; the TRBD2 assignment by TCRdb is unverifiable without DNA. CDR3 length: 14 amino acids. The germline CDR1 and CDR2 sequences are SGDLS and YYNGEE.

The J gene is TRBJ2-3, the V gene TRBV20-1; TCRdb reports TRBD1, a call that lacks DNA to check it against. CDR3 size: 17 residues. Germline CDR1 DFQATT, CDR2 SNEGSKA (reference sequence). CDR3 region: CSARDLGGQGATDTQYF.

This chain uses TRBV20-1 with TRBJ2-7; no DNA is available, so the TRBD1 call from TCRdb remains unchecked. Germline CDR1 DFQATT, CDR2 SNEGSKA (reference sequence). The CDR3 is 12 residues long. The CDR3 loop reads CSALTGKNEQYF.

J is TRBJ1-1 and V is TRBV19. Germline V CDR1 and CDR2: LNHDA, SQIVND (reference sequence). This CDR3 is 13 amino acids long. The CDR3 here is CASMPFKNTEAFF.

V and J are TRBV19 and TRBJ1-3. Germline V lookup: CDR1 LNHDA, CDR2 SQIVND (reference sequence). CDR3 length: 14 amino acids. The CDR3: CASSIEDSGNTIYF.

This chain joins TRBV20-1 and TRBJ2-5. Germline CDR1 and CDR2: DFQATT and SNEGSKA (reference sequence). The CDR3 totals 12 residues. The CDR3 loop reads CSALFTGETQYF.

The chain links TRBV6-1 to TRBJ1-1. CDR3 length: 15 residues. Looked up from germline, CDR1 is MNHNS and CDR2 is SASEGT. CDR3 protein: CASASGQLVNTEAFF.

The chain has TRBV19 and TRBJ1-5; without DNA, the TCRdb call of TRBD1 cannot be checked. The CDR3 contains 16 residues. Germline V lookup: CDR1 LNHDA, CDR2 SQIVND (reference sequence). The CDR3 here is CASRTPGAQSNQPQHF.

The CDR3 spells CASSGKDYRAYEQYF. The chain has TRBV25-1 and TRBJ2-7; TCRdb selects TRBD1, and the lack of DNA leaves this call unchecked. The CDR3 loop spans 15 amino acids. CDR1 is MGHDK and CDR2 is SYGVNS in the germline V gene.